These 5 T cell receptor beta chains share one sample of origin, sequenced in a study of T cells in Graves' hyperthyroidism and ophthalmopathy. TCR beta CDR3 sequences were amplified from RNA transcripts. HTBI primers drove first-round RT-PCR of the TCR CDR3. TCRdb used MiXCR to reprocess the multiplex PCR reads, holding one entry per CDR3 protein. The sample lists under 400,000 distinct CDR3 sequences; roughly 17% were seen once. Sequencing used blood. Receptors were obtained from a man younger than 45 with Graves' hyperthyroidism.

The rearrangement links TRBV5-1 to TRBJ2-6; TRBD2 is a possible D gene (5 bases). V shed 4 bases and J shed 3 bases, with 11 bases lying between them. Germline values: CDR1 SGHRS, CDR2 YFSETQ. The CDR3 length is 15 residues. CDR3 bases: TGCGCCAGCAGCCCCAGAGGGAATGGGGCCAACGTCCTGACTTTC. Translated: CASSPRGNGANVLTF.

CDR3 residues: CASSLGAGGKYEQYF. The DNA for the CDR3 is TGCGCCAGCAGCTTGGGGGCGGGAGGGAAATACGAGCAGTACTTC. The V call is TRBV5-1, the J call TRBJ2-7, with TRBD2 identical over 9 bases. With V trimmed by 0 bases and J by 4 bases, 5 bases remained unmatched. The CDR3 is 15 amino acids. CDR1 is SGHRS, CDR2 YFSETQ, per germline.

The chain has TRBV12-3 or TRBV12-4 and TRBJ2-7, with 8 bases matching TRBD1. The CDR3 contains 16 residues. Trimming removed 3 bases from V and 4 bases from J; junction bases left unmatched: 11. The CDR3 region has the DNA TGTGCCAGCAGTTTCGGGCCCGGACAGGGTTGGTACGAGCAGTACTTC. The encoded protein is CASSFGPGQGWYEQYF.

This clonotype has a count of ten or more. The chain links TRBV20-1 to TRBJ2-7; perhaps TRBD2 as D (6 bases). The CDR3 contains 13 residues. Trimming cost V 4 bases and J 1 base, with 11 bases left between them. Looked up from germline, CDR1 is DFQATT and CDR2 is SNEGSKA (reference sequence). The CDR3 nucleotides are TGCAGTGCTATCGCTGCGGGGTCCTACGAGCAGTACTTC. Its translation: CSAIAAGSYEQYF.

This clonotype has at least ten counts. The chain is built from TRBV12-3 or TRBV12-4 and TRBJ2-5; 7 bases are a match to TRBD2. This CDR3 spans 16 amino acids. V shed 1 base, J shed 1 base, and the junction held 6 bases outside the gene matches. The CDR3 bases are TGTGCCAGCAGTTTAGAGTGGGAGGGCCGCCAAGAGACCCAGTACTTC. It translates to CASSLEWEGRQETQYF.